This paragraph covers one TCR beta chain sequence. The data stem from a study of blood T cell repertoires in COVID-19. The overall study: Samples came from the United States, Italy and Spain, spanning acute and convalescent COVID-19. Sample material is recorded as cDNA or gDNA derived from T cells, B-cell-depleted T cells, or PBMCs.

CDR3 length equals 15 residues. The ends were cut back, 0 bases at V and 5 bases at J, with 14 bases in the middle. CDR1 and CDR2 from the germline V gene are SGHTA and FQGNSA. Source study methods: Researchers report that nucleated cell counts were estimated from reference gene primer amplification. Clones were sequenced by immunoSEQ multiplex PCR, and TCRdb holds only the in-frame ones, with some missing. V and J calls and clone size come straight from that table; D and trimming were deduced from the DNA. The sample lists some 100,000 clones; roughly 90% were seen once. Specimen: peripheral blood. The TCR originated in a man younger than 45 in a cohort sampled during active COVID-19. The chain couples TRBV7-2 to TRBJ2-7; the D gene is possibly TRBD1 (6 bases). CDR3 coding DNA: TGTGCCAGCAGCTTAGCTGGGGGCCGCGTCGACGAGCAGTACTTC. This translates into CASSLAGGRVDEQYF.